Sequencing of this T cell receptor beta chain was carried out in a study of blood T cell repertoires in COVID-19. The wider study: Sites in the United States, Italy and Spain provided acute and convalescent COVID-19 samples.

Trimming stripped 3 bases from V and 7 bases from J, with 14 bases between. The CDR3 is 15 amino acids. Germline loops: CDR1 SGHRS, CDR2 YFSETQ. How the authors handled the data: Amplified reference gene primers provided the basis for estimating nucleated cell counts. Profiling relied on immunoSEQ multiplex PCR, and the TCRdb table lists in-frame clones only, not all of them. V, J and clone size are taken as reported in that table, and D and trimming were inferred from the DNA itself. The repertoire holds 140,000 or so clones, 85% to 90% seen once, with approximately 9% in the top ten. The chain has TRBV5-1 and TRBJ1-6, with D tentatively TRBD1 (6 bases). The sequence was collected from a woman aged 45-60 years with active or convalescent COVID-19. Sequencing was done on a sample of peripheral blood. The CDR3 sequence is CASSSRGQRNSPLHF. CDR3 sequence (DNA): TGCGCCAGCAGCTCACGAGGACAGCGGAATTCACCCCTCCACTTT.